Shown below are 12 T cell receptor beta chains from a single sample sequenced in a study of blood T cell repertoires in COVID-19. Produced via immunoSEQ multiplex PCR; TCRdb's table is partial and in-frame only. The sample includes 150,000 to 200,000 clones, roughly nine tenths of them seen just once. Sequences were obtained from peripheral blood. The receptor set was obtained from a woman aged 60 to 75 with COVID-19, enrolled during active disease.

This chain uses TRBV6-5 with TRBJ1-2; no clear D gene. Germline V gives CDR1 MNHEY, CDR2 SVGAGI. The CDR3 covers 16 residues. The V gene lost 0 bases and the J gene lost 4 bases, with 15 bases spanning the gap. The chain's CDR3 is CASSYSPADPLYGYTF. The DNA of the CDR3 is TGTGCCAGCAGTTACTCGCCGGCGGATCCCCTCTATGGCTACACCTTC.

The chain combines TRBV28 with TRBJ1-2, with a tentative D call TRBD1 (6 bases). Germline V CDR1 and CDR2: MDHEN, SYDVKM. The CDR3 consists of 14 residues. V was cut by 6 bases and J by 2 bases, with 13 bases left in between. The CDR3 nucleotides are TGTGCCAGCAGCTGGACAGTCGACAACTATGGCTACACCTTC. This translates into CASSWTVDNYGYTF.

The chain couples TRBV5-1 to TRBJ2-5; 7 bases line up with TRBD1. This CDR3 has 15 amino acids. J was trimmed by 4 bases and V by 5 bases; bases with no gene match: 11. In germline, CDR1 is SGHRS, CDR2 YFSETQ. The CDR3 spells CASRRATGWVETQYF. The CDR3, as DNA: TGCGCCAGCAGACGAGCGACAGGGTGGGTAGAGACCCAGTACTTC. Using reference TRBV5-1 and TRBJ2-5 for the parts outside the CDR3, the full variable domain is KAGVTQTPRYLIKTRGQQVTLSCSPISGHRSVSWYQQTPGQGLQFLFEYFSETQRNKGNFPGRFSGRQFSNSRSEMNVSTLELGDSALYLCASRRATGWVETQYFGPGTRLLVL.

The chain joins TRBV5-1 to TRBJ1-2; D might be TRBD1 (5 bases). The CDR3 is made up of 13 amino acids. Per germline, CDR1 SGHRS and CDR2 YFSETQ. Trimming cost V 0 bases and J 3 bases, with 6 bases left between them. The CDR3 coding sequence is TGCGCCAGCAGCTTGGTAGGGGACTATGGCTACACCTTC. This codes for CASSLVGDYGYTF.

V and J are TRBV7-8 and TRBJ1-1, with 8 bases that match TRBD1. V lost 4 bases, J lost 11 bases, and 6 bases stayed unmatched. The CDR3 consists of 12 residues. Germline V lookup: CDR1 SGHVS, CDR2 FQNEAQ. Here the CDR3 DNA reads TGTGCCAGCAGCTCCGGGGACAGGAAGGCTTTCTTT. Amino acids: CASSSGDRKAFF.

The chain links TRBV6-5 to TRBJ1-2, with TRBD1 matching over 8 bases. This CDR3 is built from 15 residues. Germline loops: CDR1 MNHEY, CDR2 SVGAGI. V shed 6 bases and J 6 bases; nucleotides not matched to a gene: 12. CDR3 coding DNA: TGTGCCAGCAGAACAGGGACAGGCGGGGGAAATGGCTACACCTTC. Encoded protein: CASRTGTGGGNGYTF.

The J gene is TRBJ2-1, the V gene TRBV11-3; perhaps TRBD2 as D (5 bases). Germline V gene data show CDR1 as SGHNT and CDR2 as YENEEA. V was shortened by 5 bases and J by 10 bases, with 12 bases between the two germline ends. The CDR3 has 12 amino acids. The CDR3 reads CASSPSRGEQFF. CDR3 bases: TGTGCCAGCAGCCCTAGTCGCGGGGAGCAGTTCTTC.

V is TRBV11-1 and J is TRBJ2-1; D perhaps matches TRBD1 (6 bases). The CDR3 contains 15 residues. Germline CDR1 SGHAT, CDR2 FQDESV (reference sequence). V lost 1 base to trimming and J lost 9 bases, with 16 bases between them. CDR3 amino acids: CASSLEGQTDSEQFF. Written as DNA, the CDR3 is TGTGCCAGCAGCTTAGAGGGGCAGACGGACAGTGAGCAGTTCTTC.

V gene TRBV24-1 combines with J gene TRBJ2-6; a possible D gene is TRBD2 (5 bases). Trimming pared 4 bases from V and 0 bases from J, leaving 18 bases between. The CDR3 is 19 amino acids. Germline values: CDR1 KGHDR, CDR2 SFDVKD. CDR3 in amino acids: CATSDSLGSPTSGANVLTF. CDR3 sequence (DNA): TGTGCCACCAGTGACTCCCTTGGGAGCCCGACCTCTGGGGCCAACGTCCTGACTTTC.

J is TRBJ1-3 and V is TRBV29-1; the D gene is possibly TRBD1 (5 bases). Germline assignment: CDR1 SQVTM and CDR2 ANQGSEA. CDR3 length: 14 residues. V lost 4 bases, J lost 8 bases, and 18 bases lay in between. The CDR3 is CSVGAGFGTDTIYF. For the CDR3, the DNA is TGCAGCGTTGGTGCAGGGTTTGGTACGGACACCATATATTTT.

The V and J genes are TRBV19 and TRBJ2-1, with 9 bases lining up with TRBD1. The CDR3 totals 15 residues. With 6 bases clipped from V and 9 bases from J, the junction kept 12 bases outside the gene matches. Germline CDR1 and CDR2: LNHDA and SQIVND (reference sequence). Here the CDR3 reads CASSKSWDRVGEQFF. The CDR3 nucleotides read TGTGCCAGTAGCAAAAGCTGGGACAGGGTAGGTGAGCAGTTCTTC.

J is TRBJ1-4 and V is TRBV9, with no clear D. This CDR3 has 13 amino acids. Germline V lookup: CDR1 SGDLS, CDR2 YYNGEE. V shed 3 bases and J shed 4 bases, with 7 bases lying between them. This chain's CDR3 is CASSERLNEKLFF. The DNA for the CDR3 is TGTGCCAGCAGCGAACGACTTAATGAAAAACTGTTTTTT.